Sequencing of this T cell receptor beta chain was carried out in a study of blood T cell repertoires in COVID-19. Study-level information: The origin of the acute and convalescent COVID-19 samples was the United States, Italy and Spain. In each case, the material was cDNA or gDNA derived from T cells, B-cell-depleted T cells, or PBMCs.

This CDR3 comprises 15 residues. Looked up from germline, CDR1 is MNHEY and CDR2 is SMNVEV (reference sequence). V was cut by 7 bases and J by 1 base, with 16 bases left in between. In the original processing: How many nucleated cells were present was estimated from reference gene primer amplification. Sequencing used immunoSEQ multiplex PCR; TCRdb keeps in-frame clones, though not all of them. V and J calls and clone size come straight from that table; D and trimming were deduced from the DNA. This table holds fewer than 350,000 clones, roughly 79% found once. This clonotype originated in a woman aged 55-69 years with active or convalescent COVID-19. Sequencing input: peripheral blood. The V and J genes are TRBV27 and TRBJ2-5; D perhaps matches TRBD2 (6 bases). The CDR3 spells CASTTVGRGQETQYF. DNA for the CDR3: TGTGCCAGCACCACAGTTGGGCGGGGCCAAGAGACCCAGTACTTC.